This TCR beta chain was obtained from a study of blood T cells in healthy people across ages. The authors ran a second PCR of roughly 6 to 12 cycles using a sample-barcoded 5' primer and a J-beta primer mix. Via MiXCR, TCRdb re-called the 5' RACE reads, giving one row per CDR3 protein. The sample holds under 1,100,000 distinct CDR3 sequences, around 27% seen once. These data were also reused for a study on T cells of mothers and their children.

The sample taken for sequencing was blood. The sequence derives from a girl aged 2-9 years in good health.

CDR3 amino acids: CSAPGTDNEKLFF. CDR3 sequence (DNA): TGCAGCGCTCCCGGGACAGATAATGAAAAACTGTTTTTT. V usage is TRBV29-1 and J usage is TRBJ1-4; TRBD1 matches at 7 bases. The ends lost 7 bases at V and 4 bases at J; junction bases unmatched: 6. The CDR3 has 13 amino acids. Germline lookup yields CDR1 SQVTM and CDR2 ANQGSEA. The full variable domain, its missing parts supplied by reference TRBV29-1 and TRBJ1-4, is SAVISQKPSRDICQRGTSLTIQCQVDSQVTMMFWYRQQPGQSLTLIATANQGSEATYESGFVIDKFPISRPNLTFSTLTVSNMSPEDSSIYLCSAPGTDNEKLFFGSGTQLSVL.